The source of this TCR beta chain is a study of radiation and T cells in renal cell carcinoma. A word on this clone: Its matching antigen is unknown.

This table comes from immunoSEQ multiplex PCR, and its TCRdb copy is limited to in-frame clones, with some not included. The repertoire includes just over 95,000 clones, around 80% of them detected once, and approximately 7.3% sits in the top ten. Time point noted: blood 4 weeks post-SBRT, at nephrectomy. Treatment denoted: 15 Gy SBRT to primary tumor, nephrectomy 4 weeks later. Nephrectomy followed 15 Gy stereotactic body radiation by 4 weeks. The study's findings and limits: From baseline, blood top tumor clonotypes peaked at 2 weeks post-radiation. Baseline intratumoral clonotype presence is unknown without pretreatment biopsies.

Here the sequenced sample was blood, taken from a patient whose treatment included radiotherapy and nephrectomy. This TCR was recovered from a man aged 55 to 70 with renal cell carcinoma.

The CDR3 sequence is CATSTRGGDGANVLTF. The CDR3 nucleotides are TGTGCCACCAGCACCCGGGGGGGGGATGGGGCCAACGTCCTGACTTTC. The rearrangement links TRBV15 to TRBJ2-6, with TRBD2 matching 8 bases. The V segment lost 4 bases and the J segment 3 bases; nucleotides outside the gene matches: 5. CDR3 length equals 16 residues. Per germline, CDR1 LNHNV and CDR2 YYDKDF (reference sequence).